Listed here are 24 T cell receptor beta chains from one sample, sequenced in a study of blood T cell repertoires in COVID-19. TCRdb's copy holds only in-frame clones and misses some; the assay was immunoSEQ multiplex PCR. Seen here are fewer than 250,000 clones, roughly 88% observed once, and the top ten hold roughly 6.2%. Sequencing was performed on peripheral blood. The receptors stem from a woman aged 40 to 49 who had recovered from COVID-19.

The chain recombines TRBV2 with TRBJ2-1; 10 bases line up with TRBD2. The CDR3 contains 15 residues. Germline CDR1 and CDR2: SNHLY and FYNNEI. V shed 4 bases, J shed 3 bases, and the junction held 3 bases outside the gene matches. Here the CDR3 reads CASSVSSGSYNEQFF. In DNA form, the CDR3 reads TGTGCCAGCAGTGTTTCTAGCGGGAGCTACAATGAGCAGTTCTTC.

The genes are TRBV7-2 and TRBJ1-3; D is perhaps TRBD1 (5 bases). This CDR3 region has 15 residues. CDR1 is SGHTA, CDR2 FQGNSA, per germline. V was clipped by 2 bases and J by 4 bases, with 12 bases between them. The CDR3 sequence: CASSLYQGTGNTIYF. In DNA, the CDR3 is TGTGCCAGCAGCTTATACCAGGGTACGGGAAACACCATATATTTT.

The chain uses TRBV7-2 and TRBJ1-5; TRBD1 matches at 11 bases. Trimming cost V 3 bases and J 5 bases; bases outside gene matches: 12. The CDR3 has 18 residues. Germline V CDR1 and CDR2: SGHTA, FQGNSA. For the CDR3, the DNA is TGTGCCAGCAGCTTTACCCCGGGACAGGGGGTAGGAGATCAGCCCCAGCATTTT. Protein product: CASSFTPGQGVGDQPQHF.

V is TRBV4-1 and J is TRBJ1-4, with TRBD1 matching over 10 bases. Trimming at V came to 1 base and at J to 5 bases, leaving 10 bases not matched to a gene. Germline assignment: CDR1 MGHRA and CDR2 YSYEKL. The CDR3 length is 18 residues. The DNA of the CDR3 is TGCGCCAGCAGCCAAGGGACAGTGAGGACAGGGGGGAATGAAAAACTGTTTTTT. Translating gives CASSQGTVRTGGNEKLFF.

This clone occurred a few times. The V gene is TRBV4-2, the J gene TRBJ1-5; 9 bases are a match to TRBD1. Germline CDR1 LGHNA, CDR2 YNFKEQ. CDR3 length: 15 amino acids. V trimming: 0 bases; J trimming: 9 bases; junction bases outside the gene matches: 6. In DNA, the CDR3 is TGTGCCAGCAGCCAAGATCACAGGGGGCGCATGCCCCAGCATTTT. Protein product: CASSQDHRGRMPQHF.

As DNA, the CDR3 is TGTGCCAGTAGTATAGCCGAGCGAACCGAGCAGTTCTTC. As protein: CASSIAERTEQFF. The chain has TRBV19 and TRBJ2-1; D unclear. The CDR3 consists of 13 residues. Looked up from germline, CDR1 is LNHDA and CDR2 is SQIVND (reference sequence). V was trimmed by 1 base and J by 10 bases, leaving 11 bases between them.

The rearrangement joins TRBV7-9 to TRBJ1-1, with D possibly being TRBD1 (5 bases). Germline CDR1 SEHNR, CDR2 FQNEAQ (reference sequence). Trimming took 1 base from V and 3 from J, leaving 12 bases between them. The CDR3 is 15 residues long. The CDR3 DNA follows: TGTGCCAGCAGCTTAGTTGGGGGGTACGACACTGAAGCTTTCTTT. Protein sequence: CASSLVGGYDTEAFF.

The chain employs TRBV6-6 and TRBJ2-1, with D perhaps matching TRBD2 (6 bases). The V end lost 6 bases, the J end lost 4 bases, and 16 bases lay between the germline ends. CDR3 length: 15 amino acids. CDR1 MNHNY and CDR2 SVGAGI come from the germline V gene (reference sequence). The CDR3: CASSPGTSAYNEQFF. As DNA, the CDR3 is TGTGCCAGCAGCCCCGGGACTTCCGCTTACAATGAGCAGTTCTTC.

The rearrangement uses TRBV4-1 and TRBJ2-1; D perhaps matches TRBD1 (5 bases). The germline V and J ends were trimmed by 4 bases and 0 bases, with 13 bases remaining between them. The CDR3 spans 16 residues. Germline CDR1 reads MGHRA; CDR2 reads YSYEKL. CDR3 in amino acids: CASSLSGSTSYNEQFF. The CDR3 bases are TGCGCCAGCAGCCTATCAGGGTCGACCTCCTACAATGAGCAGTTCTTC.

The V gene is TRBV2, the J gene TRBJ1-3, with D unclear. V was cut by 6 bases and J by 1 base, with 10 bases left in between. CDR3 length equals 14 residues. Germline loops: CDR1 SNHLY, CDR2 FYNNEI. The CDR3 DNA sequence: TGTGCCAGCAGCGATGGACTTTCTGGAAACACCATATATTTT. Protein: CASSDGLSGNTIYF.

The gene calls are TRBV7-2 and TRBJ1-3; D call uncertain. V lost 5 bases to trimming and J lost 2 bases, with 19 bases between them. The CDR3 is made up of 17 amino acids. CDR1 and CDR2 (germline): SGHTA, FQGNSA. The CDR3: CASSVLAGRVTGNTIYF. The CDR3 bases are TGTGCCAGCAGCGTCCTTGCGGGGAGGGTTACTGGAAACACCATATATTTT.

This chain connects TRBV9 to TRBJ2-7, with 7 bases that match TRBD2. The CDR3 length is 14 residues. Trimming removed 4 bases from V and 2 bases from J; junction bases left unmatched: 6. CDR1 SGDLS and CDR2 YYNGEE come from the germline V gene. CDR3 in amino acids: CASSLRGEAYEQYF. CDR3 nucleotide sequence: TGTGCCAGCAGCCTCCGGGGGGAGGCCTACGAGCAGTACTTC.

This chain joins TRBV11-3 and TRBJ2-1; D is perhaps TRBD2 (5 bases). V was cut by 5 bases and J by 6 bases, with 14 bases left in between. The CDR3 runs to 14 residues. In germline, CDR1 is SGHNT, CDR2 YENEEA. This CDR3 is CASSAMRGSNEQFF. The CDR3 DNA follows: TGTGCCAGCAGCGCGATGAGAGGGAGCAATGAGCAGTTCTTC.

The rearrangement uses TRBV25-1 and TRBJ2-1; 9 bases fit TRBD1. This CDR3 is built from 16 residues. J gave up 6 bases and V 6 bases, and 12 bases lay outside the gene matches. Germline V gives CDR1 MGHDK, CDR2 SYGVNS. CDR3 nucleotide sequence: TGTGCCAGCAGCCCGGACGGGACAGGGCGATTCAATGAGCAGTTCTTC. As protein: CASSPDGTGRFNEQFF.

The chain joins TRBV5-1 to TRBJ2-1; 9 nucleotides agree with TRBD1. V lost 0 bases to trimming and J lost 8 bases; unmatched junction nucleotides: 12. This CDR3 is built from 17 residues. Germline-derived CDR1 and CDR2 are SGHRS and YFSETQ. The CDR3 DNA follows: TGCGCCAGCAGCTTGGGGTTCGGGGACAGGGCGATCTATGAGCAGTTCTTC. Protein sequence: CASSLGFGDRAIYEQFF.

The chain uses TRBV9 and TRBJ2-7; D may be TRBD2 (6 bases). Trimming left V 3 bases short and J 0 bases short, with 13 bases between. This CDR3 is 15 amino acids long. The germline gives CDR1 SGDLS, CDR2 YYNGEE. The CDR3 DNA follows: TGTGCCAGCAGCGCGGATTGGGGGGACTCCTACGAGCAGTACTTC. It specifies CASSADWGDSYEQYF.

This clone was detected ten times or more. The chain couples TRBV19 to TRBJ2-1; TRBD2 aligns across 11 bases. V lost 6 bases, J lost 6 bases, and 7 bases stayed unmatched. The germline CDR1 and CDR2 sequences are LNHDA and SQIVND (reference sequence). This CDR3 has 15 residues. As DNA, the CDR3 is TGTGCCAGTAGCGCCAGGACTAGCGGGCTCAATGAGCAGTTCTTC. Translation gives CASSARTSGLNEQFF.

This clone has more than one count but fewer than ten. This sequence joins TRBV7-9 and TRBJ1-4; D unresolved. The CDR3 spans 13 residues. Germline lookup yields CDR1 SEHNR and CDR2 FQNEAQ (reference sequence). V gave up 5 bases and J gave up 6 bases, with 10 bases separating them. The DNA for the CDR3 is TGTGCCAGCAGCACGACTTCGGATGAAAAACTGTTTTTT. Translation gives CASSTTSDEKLFF.

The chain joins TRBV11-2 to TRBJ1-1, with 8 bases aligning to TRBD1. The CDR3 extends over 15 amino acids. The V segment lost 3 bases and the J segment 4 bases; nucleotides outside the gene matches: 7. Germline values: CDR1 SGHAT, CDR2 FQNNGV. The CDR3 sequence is CASSLQATGGTEAFF. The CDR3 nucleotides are TGTGCCAGCAGCTTGCAGGCCACAGGGGGCACTGAAGCTTTCTTT.

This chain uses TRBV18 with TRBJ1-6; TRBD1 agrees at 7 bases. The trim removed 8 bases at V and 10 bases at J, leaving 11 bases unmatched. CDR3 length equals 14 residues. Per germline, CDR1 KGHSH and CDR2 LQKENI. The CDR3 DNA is TGTGCCAGCGCAACAGGGGAAGTTGAGTCACCCCTCCACTTT. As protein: CASATGEVESPLHF.

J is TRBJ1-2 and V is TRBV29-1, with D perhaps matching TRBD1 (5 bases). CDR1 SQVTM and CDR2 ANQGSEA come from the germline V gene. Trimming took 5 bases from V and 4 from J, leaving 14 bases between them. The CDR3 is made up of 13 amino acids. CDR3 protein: CSVNGGSTYGYTF. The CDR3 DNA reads TGCAGCGTTAATGGGGGGTCGACCTATGGCTACACCTTC.

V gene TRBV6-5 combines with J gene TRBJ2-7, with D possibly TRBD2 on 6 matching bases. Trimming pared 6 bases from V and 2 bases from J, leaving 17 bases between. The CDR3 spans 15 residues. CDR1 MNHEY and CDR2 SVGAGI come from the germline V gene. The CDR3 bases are TGTGCCAGCAGACCAGGAGGGCCTTTGCCCTACGAGCAGTACTTC. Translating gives CASRPGGPLPYEQYF.

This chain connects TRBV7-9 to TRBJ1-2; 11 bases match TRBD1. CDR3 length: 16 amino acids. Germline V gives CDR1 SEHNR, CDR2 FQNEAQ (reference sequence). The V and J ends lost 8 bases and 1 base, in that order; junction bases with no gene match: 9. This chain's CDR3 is CASSPGTGGFNYGYTF. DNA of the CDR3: TGTGCCAGCTCCCCAGGGACAGGGGGATTTAACTATGGCTACACCTTC.

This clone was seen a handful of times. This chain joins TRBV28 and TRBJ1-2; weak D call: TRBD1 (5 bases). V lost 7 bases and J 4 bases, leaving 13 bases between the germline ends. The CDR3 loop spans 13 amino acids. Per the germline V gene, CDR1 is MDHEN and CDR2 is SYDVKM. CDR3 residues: CASKLLTGYGYTF. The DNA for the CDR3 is TGTGCCAGCAAACTTCTCACAGGCTATGGCTACACCTTC.